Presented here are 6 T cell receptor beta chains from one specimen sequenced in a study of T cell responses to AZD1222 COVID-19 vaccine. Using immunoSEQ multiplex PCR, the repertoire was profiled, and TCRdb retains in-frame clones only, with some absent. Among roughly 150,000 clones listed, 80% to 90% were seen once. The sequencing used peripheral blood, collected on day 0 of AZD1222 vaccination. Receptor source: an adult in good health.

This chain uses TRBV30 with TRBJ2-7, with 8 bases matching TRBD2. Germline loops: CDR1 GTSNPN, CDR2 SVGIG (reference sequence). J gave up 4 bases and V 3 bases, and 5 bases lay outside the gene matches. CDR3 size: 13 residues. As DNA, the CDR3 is TGTGCCTGGAGCCATAGCGGGGCTTACGAGCAGTACTTC. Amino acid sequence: CAWSHSGAYEQYF.

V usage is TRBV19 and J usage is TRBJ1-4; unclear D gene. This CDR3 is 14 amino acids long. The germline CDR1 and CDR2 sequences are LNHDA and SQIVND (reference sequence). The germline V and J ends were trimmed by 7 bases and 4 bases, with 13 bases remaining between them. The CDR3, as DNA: TGTGCCAGTAAAGCGGCACAATATAATGAAAAACTGTTTTTT. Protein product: CASKAAQYNEKLFF.

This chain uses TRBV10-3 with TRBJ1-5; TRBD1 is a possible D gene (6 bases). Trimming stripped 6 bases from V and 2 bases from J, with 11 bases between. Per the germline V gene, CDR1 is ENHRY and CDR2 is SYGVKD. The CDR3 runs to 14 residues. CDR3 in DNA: TGTGCCATCAGGGACAGTCAGGGCAATCAGCCCCAGCATTTT. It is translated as CAIRDSQGNQPQHF.

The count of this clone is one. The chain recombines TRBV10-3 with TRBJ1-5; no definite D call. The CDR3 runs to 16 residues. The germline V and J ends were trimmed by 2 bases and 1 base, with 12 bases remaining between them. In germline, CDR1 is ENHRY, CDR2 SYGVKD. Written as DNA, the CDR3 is TGTGCCATCAGTGAGCGGCAGGTCGGAAGCAATCAGCCCCAGCATTTT. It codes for CAISERQVGSNQPQHF.

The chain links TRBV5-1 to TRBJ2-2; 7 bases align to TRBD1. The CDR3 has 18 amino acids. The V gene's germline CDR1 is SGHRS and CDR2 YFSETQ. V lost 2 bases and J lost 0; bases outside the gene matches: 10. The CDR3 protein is CASSFTRDRDTNTGELFF. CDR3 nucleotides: TGCGCCAGCAGCTTTACCCGGGACAGAGACACGAACACCGGGGAGCTGTTTTTT.

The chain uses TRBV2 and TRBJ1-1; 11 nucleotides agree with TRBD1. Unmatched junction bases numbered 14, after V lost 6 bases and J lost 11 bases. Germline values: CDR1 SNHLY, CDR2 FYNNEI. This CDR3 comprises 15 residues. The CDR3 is CASSNPGTGGMYAFF. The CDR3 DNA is TGTGCCAGCAGCAACCCCGGGACAGGGGGGATGTATGCTTTCTTT.